These 12 T cell receptor beta chains originate from one sample sequenced in a study of shared clonotypes between healthy human individuals. Produced via immunoSEQ multiplex PCR; TCRdb's table is partial and in-frame only. The sample has about 2.4 million clones; 80% to 95% are singletons. The specimen was naive CD4+ T cells from PBMCs. Subset noted: CD45RA+ positively selected. The receptors come from a man aged 18 to 29 in good health. Some clones in this sample may be carry-over from other donors' samples.

The CDR3 coding sequence is TGCGCCAGCGGTTGGGCCGACACCGGGGAGCTGTTTTTT. It translates to CASGWADTGELFF. The rearrangement links TRBV5-1 to TRBJ2-2; D ambiguous. The CDR3 has 13 residues. V lost 7 bases and J lost 3, with 10 bases in between. Germline V gene sequence: CDR1 SGHRS, CDR2 YFSETQ.

This clone was seen just once. The chain joins TRBV9 to TRBJ2-4; 9 positions agree with TRBD1. CDR3 length: 19 amino acids. Looked up from germline, CDR1 is SGDLS and CDR2 is YYNGEE. V gave up 3 bases and J gave up 12 bases; unmatched junction bases: 25. The CDR3 is CASSAGNDGTGRAAGRQYF. The CDR3, as DNA: TGTGCCAGCAGCGCTGGGAACGATGGGACAGGGCGAGCTGCGGGACGTCAGTACTTC.

This rearrangement joins TRBV28 to TRBJ1-5; 9 bases agree with TRBD1. With V trimmed by 4 bases and J by 0 bases, 7 bases remained unmatched. CDR1 MDHEN and CDR2 SYDVKM come from the germline V gene. The CDR3 is made up of 17 amino acids. This chain's CDR3 is CASSSRTGAYSNQPQHF. DNA for the CDR3: TGTGCCAGCAGTTCCCGGACAGGGGCCTATAGCAATCAGCCCCAGCATTTT.

The rearrangement uses TRBV5-1 and TRBJ2-5; D perhaps matches TRBD1 (5 bases). CDR1 SGHRS and CDR2 YFSETQ come from the germline V gene. V was cut by 0 bases and J by 5 bases, with 14 bases left in between. This CDR3 region has 15 residues. Written as DNA, the CDR3 is TGCGCCAGCAGCTTGGATGGGGCCCGAACGGAGACCCAGTACTTC. Encoded protein: CASSLDGARTETQYF.

The V gene is TRBV6-5, the J gene TRBJ2-7, with 7 bases aligning to TRBD1. The CDR3 consists of 16 residues. Germline V lookup: CDR1 MNHEY, CDR2 SVGAGI. After removal of 6 bases from V and 5 bases from J, the junction contained 16 bases not matched to a gene. The CDR3 coding sequence is TGTGCCAGCAGCTACATAAACAGGGGTGAGGCCCACGAGCAGTACTTC. As protein: CASSYINRGEAHEQYF.

The chain links TRBV6-1 to TRBJ2-5; D gene unclear. Germline lookup yields CDR1 MNHNS and CDR2 SASEGT. The CDR3 loop spans 10 amino acids. The germline V and J ends were trimmed by 6 bases and 1 base, with 0 bases remaining between them. This chain's CDR3 is CASSQETQYF. CDR3 DNA: TGTGCCAGCAGCCAAGAGACCCAGTACTTC.

In DNA form, the CDR3 reads TGTGCCAGTAGGCCGGCGGGGAGGGGGCGCGACGGGGAGCTGTTTTTT. Translation gives CASRPAGRGRDGELFF. This chain joins TRBV19 and TRBJ2-2, with D perhaps given as TRBD1 or TRBD2 (7 bases each). V was pared by 6 bases and J by 7 bases, with 21 bases between. The CDR3 is 16 residues long. Looked up from germline, CDR1 is LNHDA and CDR2 is SQIVND (reference sequence).

Points on this clone: At one end the junction does not follow the germline gene, possibly because of a read error. The chain is built from TRBV28 and TRBJ2-7, with 12 bases matching TRBD2. This CDR3 has 14 amino acids. Per the germline V gene, CDR1 is MDHEN and CDR2 is SYDVKM. The CDR3 region has the DNA TGTGCCAGCAGTTTTTCGCTAGCGGGAGGGGAGGGGGACTTC. It encodes CASSFSLAGGEGDF.

The rearrangement uses TRBV29-1 and TRBJ1-2; a weak D match, TRBD1 (6 bases). The germline V gene has CDR1 SQVTM and CDR2 ANQGSEA. V lost 7 bases and J 4 bases, leaving 13 bases between the germline ends. The CDR3 runs 12 residues. The CDR3 DNA is TGCAGCGGACAAACGGACAGCTATGGCTACACCTTC. Translated, it gives CSGQTDSYGYTF.

V is TRBV11-3 and J is TRBJ2-7, with D perhaps TRBD1 (6 bases). Trimming cost V 2 bases and J 1 base, with 9 bases left between them. Germline V gives CDR1 SGHNT, CDR2 YENEEA. The CDR3 totals 14 residues. The CDR3 is CASSLTRGSYEQYF. The CDR3, as DNA: TGTGCCAGCAGCTTAACCAGGGGATCCTACGAGCAGTACTTC. Full variable domain (missing parts from reference TRBV11-3 and TRBJ2-7): EAGVVQSPRYKIIEKKQPVAFWCNPISGHNTLYWYLQNLGQGPELLIRYENEEAVDDSQLPKDRFSAERLKGVDSTLKIQPAELGDSAVYLCASSLTRGSYEQYFGPGTRLTVT.

The CDR3: CASIPGHYSNQPQHF. CDR3 DNA sequence: TGTGCCAGCATCCCGGGTCATTATAGCAATCAGCCCCAGCATTTT. The rearrangement uses TRBV28 and TRBJ1-5; D remains unclear. Trimming cost V 7 bases and J 0 bases, with 13 bases left between them. This CDR3 spans 15 amino acids. CDR1 is MDHEN, CDR2 SYDVKM, per germline. The full variable domain, completed using reference TRBV28 and TRBJ1-5, is DVKVTQSSRYLVKRTGEKVFLECVQDMDHENMFWYRQDPGLGLRLIYFSYDVKMKEKGDIPEGYSVSREKKERFSLILESASTNQTSMYLCASIPGHYSNQPQHFGDGTRLSIL.

The chain employs TRBV25-1 and TRBJ1-2; no reliable D call. Between the trimmed V and J ends, which lost 7 bases and 8 bases, there was a span of 11 bases. Germline V gene data show CDR1 as MGHDK and CDR2 as SYGVNS. The CDR3 totals 11 residues. The CDR3 protein is CASMGFIGYTF. In nucleotides, the CDR3 is TGTGCCAGCATGGGGTTCATCGGCTACACCTTC.